The rows below give T cell receptor beta chains drawn from one sample of a study of PD-1 blockade in classical Hodgkin lymphoma. TCRdb's copy holds only in-frame clones and misses some; the assay was immunoSEQ multiplex PCR. Among around 96,000 clones, roughly 88% were seen once, and the ten largest hold roughly an eighth. This material consisted of peripheral blood mononuclear cells (PBMCs), taken at baseline. All receptors derive from a human donor with classical Hodgkin lymphoma. Both conserved end residues are part of each CDR3. A D gene is named only where the DNA matches it firmly. Only part of the rows carry a size: once, few, many, or a class if the clone is expanded.

>TRBD1|.|TRBJ2-2|TRBV5-1
TGCGCCAGCAGCCCGCCGGGACAGGGAAGCACCGGGGAGCTGTTTTTT
CASSPPGQGSTGELFF
>TRBD1|.|TRBJ2-7|TRBV25-1
TGTGCCAGCAGTGAATATAGGGACAGGGTACGCGAGCAGTACTTC
CASSEYRDRVREQYF
>.|.|TRBJ1-5|TRBV5-6
TGTGCCAGCAGCGATCAGAGCAATCAGCCCCAGCATTTT
CASSDQSNQPQHF
>.|.|TRBJ2-6|TRBV5-1
TGCGCCAGCAACCTTGTCTCTGGGGCCAACGTCCTGACTTTC
CASNLVSGANVLTF
>.|.|TRBJ2-3|TRBV19
TGTGCCAGTAGTATAGTCAGCAGCACAGATACGCAGTATTTT
CASSIVSSTDTQYF
>TRBD2|.|TRBJ2-7|TRBV7-2
TGTGCCAGCAGACCGGGACTAGCGGCCTACGAGCAGTACTTC
CASRPGLAAYEQYF
>.|few|TRBJ1-1|TRBV28
TGTGCCAGCAGTCCCTTTGGGAGGCTGAACACTGAAGCTTTCTTT
CASSPFGRLNTEAFF
>TRBD1|.|TRBJ1-5|TRBV27
TGTGCCAGCAGTTTCGACAGGGAGGGTCAGCCCCAGCATTTT
CASSFDREGQPQHF
>.|.|TRBJ1-2|TRBV5-6
TGTGCCAGCAGCTATCAAGCCGGGGACCCAGGGGTCTTC
CASSYQAGDPGVF
>.|.|TRBJ2-3|TRBV6-4
TGTGCCAGCAGTGACCCCACGAATACGCAGTATTTT
CASSDPTNTQYF
>.|.|TRBJ1-5|TRBV6-1
TGTGCCAGCAGTGGGCAGGGTGGCAATCAGCCCCAGCATTTT
CASSGQGGNQPQHF
>TRBD2|.|TRBJ2-5|TRBV9
TGTGCCAGCAGCGCCCCCCACCCCGGGACTAGCGGCCAAGAGACCCAGTACTTC
CASSAPHPGTSGQETQYF
>.|.|TRBJ2-7|TRBV9
TGTGCCAGCAGCGTAAGGTGGAGCTCCTACGAGCAGTACTTC
CASSVRWSSYEQYF